The T cell receptor (beta chain) described here comes from a study of blood T cell repertoires in COVID-19. The assay was immunoSEQ multiplex PCR, and TCRdb's table has in-frame clones only and misses some. The sample contains tens of thousands of clones, approximately 89% of which appear only once. With V trimmed by 5 bases and J by 8 bases, 10 bases remained unmatched. Germline V gene lookup returns CDR1 MNHEY and CDR2 SMNVEV (reference sequence). The CDR3 contains 15 residues. Sequenced material: peripheral blood. V is TRBV27 and J is TRBJ2-1; 9 nucleotides match TRBD1. The sequence derives from a woman in her sixties with active COVID-19. Written as DNA, the CDR3 is TGTGCCAGCAGTCCAGGGACAGGGTTATTGCATGAGCAGTTCTTC. Translation: CASSPGTGLLHEQFF.